Listed here are 31 T cell receptor beta chains from one sample, sequenced in a study of long-term antiretroviral therapy in people with HIV. The immunoSEQ assay was v3.0, run at survey level. Assay used: immunoSEQ multiplex PCR; TCRdb lists only in-frame clones, some missing. The table includes 30,000 to 40,000 clones, 83% detected once. Sample: unsorted PBMCs, taken 0.4 years before starting antiretroviral therapy. The receptor source for this set is a man younger than 30 with HIV.

The rearrangement links TRBV2 to TRBJ1-1; D not resolved. Germline V gene sequence: CDR1 SNHLY, CDR2 FYNNEI. CDR3 length equals 15 residues. The V end lost 6 bases, the J end lost 1 base, and 15 bases lay between the germline ends. The CDR3 loop is CASRARRQTNTEAFF. In nucleotides, the CDR3 is TGTGCCAGCAGGGCCAGGCGGCAGACGAACACTGAAGCTTTCTTT.

The chain has TRBV6-6 and TRBJ1-1; TRBD1 is a possible D gene (5 bases). There are 14 residues in the CDR3. The V gene lost 2 bases and the J gene lost 6 bases, with 13 bases spanning the gap. CDR1 is MNHNY, CDR2 SVGAGI, per germline (reference sequence). Written as DNA, the CDR3 is TGTGCCAGCAGTTACCCATTCGGGGCAGCTGAAGCTTTCTTT. Translated, it gives CASSYPFGAAEAFF.

J is TRBJ2-5 and V is TRBV7-2; TRBD2 is a possible D gene (5 bases). This CDR3 comprises 13 residues. Germline CDR1 reads SGHTA; CDR2 reads FQGNSA. Between the trimmed V and J ends, which lost 3 bases and 7 bases, there was a span of 12 bases. In DNA form, the CDR3 reads TGTGCCAGCAGCTTGGACTTGAGAGGGACCCAGTACTTC. Translation: CASSLDLRGTQYF.

This sequence joins TRBV4-3 and TRBJ1-1; tentative D call: TRBD1 (6 bases). This CDR3 has 14 amino acids. V was cut by 2 bases and J by 1 base, with 8 bases left in between. CDR1 is LGHNA, CDR2 YSLEER, per germline. The CDR3 protein is CASSQQGQNTEAFF. The DNA for the CDR3 is TGCGCCAGCAGCCAACAGGGACAGAACACTGAAGCTTTCTTT.

V and J are TRBV7-9 and TRBJ1-4; 8 bases are shared with TRBD1. Germline-derived CDR1 and CDR2 are SEHNR and FQNEAQ (reference sequence). V trimming: 1 base; J trimming: 6 bases; junction bases outside the gene matches: 1. The CDR3 runs to 14 residues. The CDR3 loop is CASSLDRGYEKLFF. In nucleotides, the CDR3 is TGTGCCAGCAGCTTAGACAGGGGGTATGAAAAACTGTTTTTT. The full variable domain, rest sourced from reference TRBV7-9 and TRBJ1-4, is DTGVSQNPRHKITKRGQNVTFRCDPISEHNRLYWYRQTLGQGPEFLTYFQNEAQLEKSRLLSDRFSAERPKGSFSTLEIQRTEQGDSAMYLCASSLDRGYEKLFFGSGTQLSVL.

V gene TRBV30 combines with J gene TRBJ2-7, with TRBD1 matching over 10 bases. V was clipped by 5 bases and J by 7 bases; unmatched bases: 11. CDR1 and CDR2 from the germline V gene are GTSNPN and SVGIG (reference sequence). CDR3 length equals 14 residues. The CDR3 DNA reads TGTGCCTGGCTGCCCGGGACAGGGGCAGGAGAGCAGTACTTC. Protein sequence: CAWLPGTGAGEQYF.

This chain uses TRBV5-4 with TRBJ1-2; D not certain. The CDR3 covers 13 residues. Germline V gives CDR1 SGHNT, CDR2 YYREEE (reference sequence). Trimming removed 4 bases at V and 0 bases at J, with 7 bases between. CDR3: CASSPVPNYGYTF. As DNA, the CDR3 is TGTGCCAGCAGCCCCGTCCCTAACTATGGCTACACCTTC. The entire variable domain, with the rest obtained from reference TRBV5-4 and TRBJ1-2, is as follows: ETGVTQSPTHLIKTRGQQVTLRCSSQSGHNTVSWYQQALGQGPQFIFQYYREEENGRGNFPPRFSGLQFPNYSSELNVNALELDDSALYLCASSPVPNYGYTFGSGTRLTVV.

The chain couples TRBV9 to TRBJ1-3, with D perhaps TRBD1 (5 bases). The CDR3 is made up of 12 amino acids. The germline CDR1 and CDR2 sequences are SGDLS and YYNGEE. V was pared by 4 bases and J by 9 bases, with 11 bases between. CDR3 loop: CASSPPGGTIYF. The CDR3, as DNA: TGTGCCAGCAGCCCTCCGGGGGGCACCATATATTTT.

This chain connects TRBV5-1 to TRBJ1-4; D remains unclear. The CDR3 loop spans 14 amino acids. V dropped 0 bases and J dropped 0 bases, with 3 bases sitting between them. In germline, CDR1 is SGHRS, CDR2 YFSETQ. The CDR3 coding sequence is TGCGCCAGCAGCTTGGCAGCAACTAATGAAAAACTGTTTTTT. Translation gives CASSLAATNEKLFF.

For this clone: The junction differs from germline at one of its ends, possibly a read error. This chain uses TRBV28 with TRBJ1-5, with 8 nucleotides matching TRBD1. The CDR3 runs 13 residues. CDR1 is MDHEN, CDR2 SYDVKM, per germline. The CDR3 region is CASCDRGKQPQHF. CDR3 DNA: TGTGCCAGCTGTGACAGGGGCAAGCAGCCCCAGCATTTT.

The chain combines TRBV7-9 with TRBJ2-2; 12 bases align to TRBD2. The CDR3 spans 16 residues. Germline loops: CDR1 SEHNR, CDR2 FQNEAQ (reference sequence). After removal of 5 bases from V and 0 bases from J, the junction contained 1 base not matched to a gene. CDR3 region: CASSRTSGTNTGELFF. CDR3 sequence (DNA): TGTGCCAGCAGCAGGACTAGCGGGACGAACACCGGGGAGCTGTTTTTT.

The rearrangement joins TRBV19 to TRBJ2-7; D uncertain. V lost 3 bases and J 4 bases, leaving 1 base between the germline ends. Germline loops: CDR1 LNHDA, CDR2 SQIVND (reference sequence). CDR3 length: 10 residues. The CDR3 DNA reads as TGTGCCAGTAGTATGTACGAGCAGTACTTC. Its translation: CASSMYEQYF.

The CDR3 loop reads CASSLLLMNTEAFF. The CDR3 nucleotides read TGTGCCAGCAGTTTATTGCTCATGAACACTGAAGCTTTCTTT. The rearrangement joins TRBV28 to TRBJ1-1, with D hard to call. Germline CDR1 reads MDHEN; CDR2 reads SYDVKM. V was clipped by 1 base and J by 0 bases, with 6 bases between them. The CDR3 spans 14 residues.

This sequence joins TRBV12-5 and TRBJ1-6; D ambiguous. The V end lost 0 bases, the J end lost 1 base, and 10 bases lay between the germline ends. Germline values: CDR1 LGHNT, CDR2 FRNRAP. CDR3 length: 17 residues. The CDR3 reads CASGLVPSASYNSPLHF. As DNA, the CDR3 is TGTGCTAGTGGTTTGGTACCTTCCGCGTCCTATAATTCACCCCTCCACTTT.

The rearrangement uses TRBV5-6 and TRBJ2-7; weak D call: TRBD2 (6 bases). The CDR3 contains 14 residues. V gave up 0 bases and J gave up 2 bases, with 9 bases separating them. The germline V gene has CDR1 SGHDT and CDR2 YYEEEE. The CDR3 nucleotides read TGTGCCAGCAGCTTGGGGACGGGGGCCTACGAGCAGTACTTC. Its protein is CASSLGTGAYEQYF.

J is TRBJ1-3 and V is TRBV30, with D possibly matching TRBD1 (5 bases). The germline V gene encodes CDR1 GTSNPN and CDR2 SVGIG (reference sequence). This CDR3 comprises 15 residues. With 1 base removed from V and 2 bases from J, the gap between germline ends came to 12 bases. The CDR3 region is CAWSGLGRAGNTIYF. CDR3 bases: TGTGCCTGGAGTGGCCTGGGCAGGGCTGGAAACACCATATATTTT.

This clone was recorded only once. This same CDR3 is encoded by further DNA sequences in the sample. The genes are TRBV11-1 and TRBJ2-7, with D perhaps matching TRBD2 (5 bases). Germline V CDR1 and CDR2: SGHAT, FQDESV (reference sequence). The CDR3 has 14 residues. V lost 0 bases, J lost 0 bases, and 6 bases lay in between. Here the CDR3 reads CASSLAGSSYEQYF. In DNA, the CDR3 is TGTGCCAGCAGCTTAGCGGGGAGCTCCTACGAGCAGTACTTC.

The chain recombines TRBV29-1 with TRBJ2-5; D possibly corresponds to TRBD1 (6 bases). The CDR3 covers 12 residues. Germline V gene lookup returns CDR1 SQVTM and CDR2 ANQGSEA. The V end was cut by 7 bases, the J end by 5 bases, with 14 bases between. The CDR3 loop is CSAEVQGETQYF. The CDR3 coding sequence is TGCAGCGCCGAGGTTCAGGGGGAGACCCAGTACTTC.

CDR3 residues: CASSSRGGSGANVLTF. Written as DNA, the CDR3 is TGTGCCAGCAGCTCAAGAGGGGGCTCCGGGGCCAACGTCCTGACTTTC. The chain uses TRBV5-6 and TRBJ2-6, with 7 bases identical to TRBD1. With 3 bases clipped from V and 4 bases from J, the junction kept 7 bases outside the gene matches. Germline-derived CDR1 and CDR2 are SGHDT and YYEEEE. There are 16 residues in the CDR3.

The table lists this clone with a few counts. This chain links TRBV5-5 with TRBJ1-2, with D uncertain. The CDR3 spans 15 residues. The germline gives CDR1 SGHKS, CDR2 YYEKEE (reference sequence). The V end was cut by 1 base, the J end by 2 bases, with 12 bases between. The CDR3 nucleotides are TGTGCCAGCAGCTTGAATCGGGTTGGCAACTATGGCTACACCTTC. Its translation is CASSLNRVGNYGYTF.

The chain combines TRBV7-8 with TRBJ1-3; D is possibly TRBD1 (5 bases). Germline-derived CDR1 and CDR2 are SGHVS and FQNEAQ. Trimming removed 3 bases from V and 10 bases from J, with 19 bases in between. The length of the CDR3 is 15 residues. The CDR3 DNA sequence: TGTGCCAGCAGCTTCCTCACGGGACCGGGGTCAACCATATATTTT. Protein product: CASSFLTGPGSTIYF.

This clone was observed a handful of times. This chain's CDR3 is CASSPNTGELFF. In DNA, the CDR3 is TGTGCCAGCAGCCCTAACACCGGGGAGCTGTTTTTT. The rearrangement uses TRBV7-3 and TRBJ2-2; D not resolved. Germline loops: CDR1 SGHTA, CDR2 FQGTGA. V lost 5 bases and J 2 bases, leaving 3 bases between the germline ends. The CDR3 spans 12 residues. Filled out from reference TRBV7-3 and TRBJ2-2, the complete variable domain reads GAGVSQTPSNKVTEKGKYVELRCDPISGHTALYWYRQSLGQGPEFLIYFQGTGAADDSGLPNDRFFAVRPEGSVSTLKIQRTERGDSAVYLCASSPNTGELFFGEGSRLTVL.

This clone was seen only once. The chain has TRBV25-1 and TRBJ1-1; D ambiguous. CDR3 length: 12 amino acids. Per germline, CDR1 MGHDK and CDR2 SYGVNS. Deletions cut 4 bases from V and 4 bases from J, with 7 bases between. The CDR3 region has the DNA TGTGCCAGCAGTGGGCCTTTCACTGAAGCTTTCTTT. Its protein is CASSGPFTEAFF.

The rearrangement joins TRBV9 to TRBJ2-1; a possible D gene is TRBD1 (5 bases). Germline V lookup: CDR1 SGDLS, CDR2 YYNGEE. The CDR3 is made up of 15 amino acids. The V end lost 6 bases, the J end lost 2 bases, and 15 bases lay between the germline ends. DNA for the CDR3: TGTGCCAGCACGCGTCAGGGCTCTACCTACAATGAGCAGTTCTTC. As protein: CASTRQGSTYNEQFF.

Here the CDR3 reads CASSDSRESSEQFF. Here the CDR3 DNA reads TGTGCCAGCAGTGACTCGAGAGAGAGTAGCGAGCAGTTCTTC. V usage is TRBV6-4 and J usage is TRBJ2-1; no reliable D call. The length of the CDR3 is 14 residues. The germline gives CDR1 MRHNA, CDR2 SNTAGT. Between the trimmed V and J ends, which lost 0 bases and 10 bases, there was a span of 13 bases.

The chain combines TRBV27 with TRBJ2-7, with D possibly matching TRBD1 (5 bases). In germline, CDR1 is MNHEY, CDR2 SMNVEV (reference sequence). With 1 base removed from V and 5 bases from J, the gap between germline ends came to 12 bases. CDR3 length: 14 residues. The CDR3 loop is CASSLFQGEDEQYF. Written as DNA, the CDR3 is TGTGCCAGCAGTTTATTTCAGGGTGAAGACGAGCAGTACTTC.

CDR3 in DNA: TGCGCCAGCAGCCGGGCTTATAGCAATCAGCCCCAGCATTTT. As protein: CASSRAYSNQPQHF. V usage is TRBV4-3 and J usage is TRBJ1-5; D is unclear. The ends were cut back, 4 bases at V and 0 bases at J, with 7 bases in the middle. The germline V gene has CDR1 LGHNA and CDR2 YSLEER. CDR3 size: 14 residues.

In this sample, this clone is medium-sized. This chain connects TRBV5-6 to TRBJ2-7; D unresolved. Germline CDR1 and CDR2: SGHDT and YYEEEE. The V end lost 0 bases, the J end lost 5 bases, and 9 bases lay between the germline ends. The CDR3 sequence is 13 residues long. The CDR3 spells CASSLGVLDEQYF. The CDR3 DNA follows: TGTGCCAGCAGCTTGGGGGTATTGGACGAGCAGTACTTC.

The CDR3 sequence: CASSVVPRGGIYNEQFF. The CDR3 DNA sequence: TGTGCCAGCAGCGTAGTACCCCGGGGTGGGATTTACAATGAGCAGTTCTTC. The gene calls are TRBV9 and TRBJ2-1, with D perhaps matching TRBD2 (5 bases). This CDR3 region has 17 residues. CDR1 SGDLS and CDR2 YYNGEE come from the germline V gene. The V end lost 0 bases, the J end lost 4 bases, and 17 bases lay between the germline ends.

This clone was counted a single time. The genes are TRBV9 and TRBJ1-2; D gene unclear. With 3 bases removed from V and 2 bases from J, the gap between germline ends came to 11 bases. Looked up from germline, CDR1 is SGDLS and CDR2 is YYNGEE. This CDR3 comprises 14 residues. The CDR3 loop is CASSGRKTNYGYTF. The CDR3 nucleotides are TGTGCCAGCAGCGGTAGAAAAACGAACTATGGCTACACCTTC.

In this sample, this clone turned up once. The gene calls are TRBV13 and TRBJ2-7, with D possibly TRBD1 on 6 matching bases. In germline, CDR1 is PRHDT, CDR2 FYEKMQ (reference sequence). V was clipped by 6 bases and J by 3 bases, with 18 bases between them. This CDR3 spans 15 amino acids. CDR3 protein: CASSNPGHRGYEQYF. DNA of the CDR3: TGTGCCAGCAGTAACCCGGGACATCGAGGCTACGAGCAGTACTTC.